The 8 T cell receptor beta chains given below trace back to one sample, sequenced in a study of shared T cell receptors in the human thymus. Generated by immunoSEQ multiplex PCR, the TCRdb table keeps only in-frame clones and is missing some. Here the sample spans approximately 730,000 clones, over 75% being singletons. This same sample was also part of a study on human thymus T cells.

Input material: thymocytes. The receptors come from a girl under three years old with a congenital heart defect.

J is TRBJ2-5 and V is TRBV14; 8 bases agree with TRBD1. Germline-derived CDR1 and CDR2 are SGHDN and FVKESK. Germline trimming cut 0 bases from V and 1 base from J; bases unmatched to any gene: 22. The length of the CDR3 is 22 residues. The CDR3, as DNA: TGTGCCAGCAGCCAAGATAGGCGATTAGATGGACAGGGTGAAGCCTCCCAAGAGACCCAGTACTTC. As protein: CASSQDRRLDGQGEASQETQYF.

As concerns this clone: The sample carries other DNA sequences with the same CDR3. The chain uses TRBV28 and TRBJ1-5; 11 bases are a match to TRBD1. With 5 bases clipped from V and 4 bases from J, the junction kept 1 base outside the gene matches. Per germline, CDR1 MDHEN and CDR2 SYDVKM. The CDR3 spans 14 residues. The CDR3 sequence is CASSRDRGNQPQHF. The CDR3 nucleotides are TGTGCCAGCAGTCGGGACAGGGGGAATCAGCCCCAGCATTTT.

This clone has just one count. The genes are TRBV9 and TRBJ1-1, with 12 bases that match TRBD1. The CDR3 is made up of 19 amino acids. J gave up 5 bases and V 4 bases, and 18 bases lay outside the gene matches. Germline V gives CDR1 SGDLS, CDR2 YYNGEE. Here the CDR3 reads CASSTRPGQGAEGNTEAFF. Here the CDR3 DNA reads TGTGCCAGCAGCACCCGGCCGGGACAGGGGGCAGAGGGCAATACTGAAGCTTTCTTT.

This chain links TRBV9 with TRBJ2-2, with 16 bases matching TRBD2. The V and J ends lost 0 bases and 6 bases, in that order; junction bases with no gene match: 8. CDR3 length: 19 amino acids. Germline loops: CDR1 SGDLS, CDR2 YYNGEE. The CDR3 here is CASSVGVRGTSGGAGELFF. CDR3 DNA sequence: TGTGCCAGCAGCGTAGGGGTTCGTGGGACTAGCGGGGGGGCCGGGGAGCTGTTTTTT.

The chain combines TRBV6-1 with TRBJ1-6, with a tentative D call TRBD1 (6 bases). This CDR3 has 16 residues. Germline CDR1 is MNHNS and CDR2 is SASEGT. Trimming pared 4 bases from V and 0 bases from J, leaving 10 bases between. The CDR3 bases are TGTGCCAGCAGTGTCCCGGACAGCTCCTATAATTCACCCCTCCACTTT. This codes for CASSVPDSSYNSPLHF.

This clone was observed a single time. The chain has TRBV30 and TRBJ1-5, with 8 nucleotides matching TRBD1. The length of the CDR3 is 15 residues. Trimming took 0 bases from V and 9 from J; bases not matched to a gene: 10. Germline values: CDR1 GTSNPN, CDR2 SVGIG (reference sequence). The CDR3 region has the DNA TGTGCCTGGAGTGTATGCGGGACAGGTTCCTGGCCCCAGCATTTT. It yields the protein CAWSVCGTGSWPQHF.

CDR3 protein: CASSFGIAGEDTQYF. The CDR3 nucleotides read TGTGCCAGCAGCTTCGGAATAGCGGGGGAAGATACGCAGTATTTT. The genes are TRBV7-2 and TRBJ2-3; TRBD2 aligns across 9 bases. From germline, CDR1 is SGHTA and CDR2 FQGNSA. This CDR3 has 15 amino acids. V trimming: 3 bases; J trimming: 5 bases; junction bases outside the gene matches: 6.

The genes are TRBV9 and TRBJ1-2, with 7 bases matching TRBD1. The CDR3 runs 16 residues. CDR1 and CDR2 (germline): SGDLS, YYNGEE. V shed 0 bases, J shed 0 bases, and the junction held 5 bases outside the gene matches. The CDR3 sequence: CASSVERGPSNYGYTF. CDR3 DNA: TGTGCCAGCAGCGTAGAGAGGGGGCCGTCTAACTATGGCTACACCTTC.